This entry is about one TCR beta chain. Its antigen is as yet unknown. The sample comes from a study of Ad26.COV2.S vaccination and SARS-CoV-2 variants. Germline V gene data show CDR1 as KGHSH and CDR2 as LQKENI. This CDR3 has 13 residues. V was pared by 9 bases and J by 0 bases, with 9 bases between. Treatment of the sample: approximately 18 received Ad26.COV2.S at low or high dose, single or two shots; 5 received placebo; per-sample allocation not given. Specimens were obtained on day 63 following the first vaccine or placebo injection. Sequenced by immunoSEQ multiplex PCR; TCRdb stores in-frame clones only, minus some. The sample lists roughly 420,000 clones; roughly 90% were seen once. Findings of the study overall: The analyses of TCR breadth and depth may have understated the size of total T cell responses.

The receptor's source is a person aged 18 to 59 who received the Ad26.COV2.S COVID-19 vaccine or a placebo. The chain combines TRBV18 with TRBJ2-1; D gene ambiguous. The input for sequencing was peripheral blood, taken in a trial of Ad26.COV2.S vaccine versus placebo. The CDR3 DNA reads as TGTGCCAGTTCGGCGAGCTCCTACAATGAGCAGTTCTTC. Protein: CASSASSYNEQFF.